These 27 T cell receptor beta chains originate from one sample sequenced in a study of T cells in Graves' hyperthyroidism and ophthalmopathy. The source material, RNA transcripts, was used to amplify TCR beta CDR3 regions. Using the HTBI primer set, a first-round RT-PCR was run on the TCR CDR3. TCRdb re-called the multiplex PCR reads through MiXCR, storing one row per CDR3 protein. This table holds about 700,000 distinct CDR3 sequences, 11% to 15% found once. The specimen sequenced was blood. These receptors all stem from a woman under 30 with Graves' hyperthyroidism.

This clonotype has ten or more counts. The chain is built from TRBV7-9 and TRBJ2-7; tentatively, D is TRBD1 (6 bases). Trimming pared 1 base from V and 4 bases from J, leaving 17 bases between. The germline CDR1 and CDR2 sequences are SEHNR and FQNEAQ (reference sequence). CDR3 length: 16 residues. CDR3 nucleotides: TGTGCCAGCAGCTTAGTAGGGGAGACAGGCCGATACGAGCAGTACTTC. This sequence encodes CASSLVGETGRYEQYF. Drawing the rest from reference TRBV7-9 and TRBJ2-7, the complete variable domain is DTGVSQNPRHKITKRGQNVTFRCDPISEHNRLYWYRQTLGQGPEFLTYFQNEAQLEKSRLLSDRFSAERPKGSFSTLEIQRTEQGDSAMYLCASSLVGETGRYEQYFGPGTRLTVT.

The chain couples TRBV27 to TRBJ2-3, with D maybe TRBD2 (5 bases). Trimming pared 6 bases from V and 4 bases from J, leaving 14 bases between. The CDR3 runs 14 residues. From germline, CDR1 is MNHEY and CDR2 SMNVEV (reference sequence). CDR3 in DNA: TGTGCCAGCAGGGGAGCGGAAGGTGCAGATACGCAGTATTTT. It codes for CASRGAEGADTQYF.

About this clonotype itself: An end of the junction differs from the germline gene, which may be a read error. The chain uses TRBV12-3 or TRBV12-4 and TRBJ2-1, with D tentatively TRBD2 (5 bases). This CDR3 is built from 13 residues. The CDR3 DNA reads as TGTGCCAGCAGCCCGGATAGCGACAATGAGCAGTCCTTC. As protein: CASSPDSDNEQSF.

The J gene is TRBJ2-1, the V gene TRBV11-2; 11 bases match TRBD1. The V segment lost 4 bases and the J segment 9 bases; nucleotides outside the gene matches: 5. Per germline, CDR1 SGHAT and CDR2 FQNNGV. The CDR3 totals 14 residues. This chain's CDR3 is CASSSPGTGGEQFF. CDR3 in DNA: TGTGCCAGCAGCTCACCGGGGACAGGGGGTGAGCAGTTCTTC.

The table lists this clonotype with many counts. This chain uses TRBV29-1 with TRBJ2-5; D possibly uses TRBD1 or TRBD2 (6 bases each). V was shortened by 3 bases and J by 5 bases, with 13 bases between the two germline ends. This CDR3 has 13 residues. CDR1 and CDR2 (germline): SQVTM, ANQGSEA. Here the CDR3 reads CSVEKGGRETQYF. The DNA for the CDR3 is TGCAGCGTTGAGAAGGGGGGCCGGGAGACCCAGTACTTC. Supplemented by reference TRBV29-1 and TRBJ2-5, the full variable domain reads SAVISQKPSRDICQRGTSLTIQCQVDSQVTMMFWYRQQPGQSLTLIATANQGSEATYESGFVIDKFPISRPNLTFSTLTVSNMSPEDSSIYLCSVEKGGRETQYFGPGTRLLVL.

This clonotype was detected ten times or more. The CDR3 sequence: CAWRPLTSGRNEQYF. The CDR3 nucleotides are TGTGCCTGGAGGCCCCTGACTAGCGGGAGAAACGAGCAGTACTTC. The genes are TRBV30 and TRBJ2-7, with 12 nucleotides matching TRBD2. The CDR3 is 15 residues long. CDR1 and CDR2 (germline): GTSNPN, SVGIG (reference sequence). The ends lost 3 bases at V and 5 bases at J; junction bases unmatched: 8.

This clonotype has a handful of counts. This chain links TRBV7-2 with TRBJ2-7; D perhaps matches TRBD2 (7 bases). V was clipped by 5 bases and J by 9 bases, with 23 bases between them. Germline CDR1 reads SGHTA; CDR2 reads FQGNSA. CDR3 length: 15 amino acids. The CDR3: CASSPQGGGLSGQYF. The DNA for the CDR3 is TGTGCCAGCAGCCCACAAGGGGGAGGGCTTAGCGGGCAGTACTTC.

This clonotype was detected a few times. The chain carries TRBV3-1 and TRBJ2-7; tentative D call: TRBD1 (6 bases). Germline CDR1 is LGHDT and CDR2 is YNNKEL (reference sequence). This CDR3 has 15 amino acids. The V gene lost 2 bases and the J gene lost 1 base, with 12 bases spanning the gap. The CDR3 DNA sequence: TGTGCCAGCAGCCAAACTCGACAGGCATCCTACGAGCAGTACTTC. Protein: CASSQTRQASYEQYF.

This clonotype was recorded many times. V usage is TRBV30 and J usage is TRBJ2-7; D call uncertain. Trimming pared 0 bases from V and 2 bases from J, leaving 8 bases between. Germline CDR1 GTSNPN, CDR2 SVGIG (reference sequence). This CDR3 region has 13 residues. The CDR3 bases are TGTGCCTGGAGTGTACTTTCAACCTACGAGCAGTACTTC. Residues: CAWSVLSTYEQYF. Full variable domain (remainder filled in from reference TRBV30 and TRBJ2-7): SQTIHQWPATLVQPVGSPLSLECTVEGTSNPNLYWYRQAAGRGLQLLFYSVGIGQISSEVPQNLSASRPQDRQFILSSKKLLLSDSGFYLCAWSVLSTYEQYFGPGTRLTVT.

This clonotype has a handful of counts. The chain employs TRBV12-3 or TRBV12-4 and TRBJ1-1; D unclear. The CDR3 has 12 amino acids. Trimming removed 6 bases from V and 3 bases from J, with 8 bases in between. The CDR3 DNA follows: TGTGCCAGCAGATCTTGGGACACTGAAGCTTTCTTT. Its protein product is CASRSWDTEAFF.

This clonotype appeared a few times. The rearrangement joins TRBV7-9 to TRBJ2-7; D might be TRBD1 or TRBD2, each matching 6 bases. This CDR3 is built from 12 residues. Per germline, CDR1 SEHNR and CDR2 FQNEAQ (reference sequence). With 4 bases removed from V and 6 bases from J, the gap between germline ends came to 10 bases. CDR3 DNA: TGTGCCAGCAGCTCGCGGGACATCGAGCAGTACTTC. It is translated as CASSSRDIEQYF.

This clonotype came up once. The rearrangement uses TRBV7-3 and TRBJ2-1, with D possibly TRBD1 on 6 matching bases. Germline V lookup: CDR1 SGHTA, CDR2 FQGTGA. V lost 4 bases and J 9 bases, leaving 16 bases between the germline ends. The CDR3 is 14 amino acids. CDR3 loop: CASSSSRDMSEQFF. CDR3 coding DNA: TGTGCCAGCAGCTCGAGCCGGGACATGAGTGAGCAGTTCTTC. Combining the CDR3 with reference TRBV7-3 and TRBJ2-1 gives the whole variable domain GAGVSQTPSNKVTEKGKYVELRCDPISGHTALYWYRQSLGQGPEFLIYFQGTGAADDSGLPNDRFFAVRPEGSVSTLKIQRTERGDSAVYLCASSSSRDMSEQFFGPGTRLTVL.

This clonotype was found many times. The rearrangement joins TRBV20-1 to TRBJ2-1; D gene unclear. Trimming stripped 1 base from V and 10 bases from J, with 8 bases between. The CDR3 contains 11 residues. Germline V gene sequence: CDR1 DFQATT, CDR2 SNEGSKA (reference sequence). The chain's CDR3 is CSARGGLEQFF. The CDR3 bases are TGCAGTGCTAGAGGAGGCCTAGAGCAGTTCTTC.

The chain has TRBV28 and TRBJ1-4, with 7 nucleotides matching TRBD1. CDR3 length: 13 amino acids. From germline, CDR1 is MDHEN and CDR2 SYDVKM. The V segment lost 8 bases and the J segment 6 bases; nucleotides outside the gene matches: 6. The CDR3: CASGTVVDEKLFF. Here the CDR3 DNA reads TGTGCCAGCGGGACAGTTGTAGATGAAAAACTGTTTTTT.

Many counts were recorded for this clonotype. The chain combines TRBV28 with TRBJ2-2; a weak D match, TRBD1 (6 bases). Germline CDR1 MDHEN, CDR2 SYDVKM. This CDR3 is built from 14 residues. V shed 7 bases and J shed 4 bases, with 13 bases lying between them. The CDR3 here is CASMLAGVTGELFF. CDR3 DNA: TGTGCCAGCATGTTGGCAGGGGTCACCGGGGAGCTGTTTTTT.

Only a few counts were recorded for this clonotype. A much larger clone lies one base from this, so it may be a read error. The V and J genes are TRBV6-1 and TRBJ1-1, with D uncertain. This CDR3 contains 11 residues. Germline values: CDR1 MNHNS, CDR2 SASEGT. The V end was cut by 3 bases, the J end by 2 bases, with 1 base between. The CDR3 nucleotides read TGTGCCAGCAGTGACAACACTGAAGCTTTCTTT. This gives the protein CASSDNTEAFF.

This clonotype was counted at least ten times. The V gene is TRBV6-1, the J gene TRBJ2-7; D is possibly TRBD1 (6 bases). This CDR3 has 14 residues. V was pared by 5 bases and J by 4 bases, with 15 bases between. CDR1 is MNHNS and CDR2 is SASEGT in the germline V gene. CDR3 in DNA: TGTGCCAGCAGTTCCGGCAGGGGAGCGTACGAGCAGTACTTC. Its translation is CASSSGRGAYEQYF.

This clonotype was seen ten or more times. This chain joins TRBV18 and TRBJ2-2, with D perhaps TRBD1 (6 bases). The ends were cut back, 3 bases at V and 5 bases at J, with 10 bases in the middle. In germline, CDR1 is KGHSH, CDR2 LQKENI. The CDR3 has 14 amino acids. The DNA for the CDR3 is TGTGCCAGCTCACCTGGACAGCAAACCGGGGAGCTGTTTTTT. Protein sequence: CASSPGQQTGELFF.

This clonotype has a count of ten or more. V usage is TRBV7-3 and J usage is TRBJ2-1; 10 bases align to TRBD2. With V trimmed by 2 bases and J by 9 bases, 7 bases remained unmatched. The CDR3 is made up of 15 amino acids. CDR1 and CDR2 (germline): SGHTA, FQGTGA. As DNA, the CDR3 is TGTGCCAGCAGCTTACGTCTAGCGGGAGCAGTTGAGCAGTTCTTC. It encodes CASSLRLAGAVEQFF.

This clonotype was found many times. The chain employs TRBV2 and TRBJ2-3; perhaps D is TRBD1 or TRBD2 (6 bases each). CDR1 is SNHLY, CDR2 FYNNEI, per germline. Trimming left V 6 bases short and J 4 bases short, with 20 bases between. The CDR3 has 16 amino acids. The chain's CDR3 is CASRRDRSGVPDTQYF. The DNA of the CDR3 is TGTGCCAGCAGGAGAGACAGGTCGGGGGTTCCAGATACGCAGTATTTT.

Ten or more counts support this clonotype. V is TRBV2 and J is TRBJ2-1; TRBD2 matches 13 bases. The junction had 14 bases not matched to a gene; V was cut back by 4 bases and J by 2 bases. Germline loops: CDR1 SNHLY, CDR2 FYNNEI. This CDR3 has 20 amino acids. The CDR3 loop is CASSGARGLAGASAYNEQFF. The CDR3 DNA is TGTGCCAGCAGTGGAGCCCGAGGACTAGCGGGAGCGTCGGCCTACAATGAGCAGTTCTTC.

The sample holds many counts of this clonotype. The chain uses TRBV20-1 and TRBJ2-7, with TRBD2 identical over 7 bases. V shed 2 bases and J 2 bases; nucleotides not matched to a gene: 3. Germline V gene lookup returns CDR1 DFQATT and CDR2 SNEGSKA (reference sequence). This CDR3 has 13 amino acids. CDR3 region: CSARKAGPYEQYF. The CDR3 region has the DNA TGCAGTGCTAGAAAAGCGGGACCCTACGAGCAGTACTTC.

CDR3: CSARPGLVLSGELFF. The CDR3 bases are TGCAGTGCTAGACCGGGACTAGTGTTAAGCGGGGAGCTGTTTTTT. The chain is built from TRBV20-1 and TRBJ2-2; 8 nucleotides align to TRBD2. V was clipped by 2 bases and J by 7 bases; unmatched bases: 9. Germline CDR1 is DFQATT and CDR2 is SNEGSKA (reference sequence). The CDR3 is made up of 15 amino acids.

In regard to this clonotype: Possible read error: a much larger clone is one base away. The genes are TRBV7-9 and TRBJ1-2; D call uncertain. From germline, CDR1 is SEHNR and CDR2 FQNEAQ (reference sequence). This CDR3 has 15 amino acids. V was trimmed by 6 bases and J by 3 bases, leaving 17 bases between them. The CDR3 region is CASRGGDTADYGYTF. In DNA form, the CDR3 reads TGTGCCAGCAGAGGAGGAGACACAGCTGACTATGGCTACACCTTC.

This clonotype has just a few counts. This chain links TRBV13 with TRBJ2-6; 9 bases align to TRBD1. CDR3 size: 18 residues. The germline CDR1 and CDR2 sequences are PRHDT and FYEKMQ (reference sequence). Trimming took 2 bases from V and 0 from J; bases not matched to a gene: 5. This CDR3 is CASSLTGTGNSGANVLTF. The CDR3 DNA sequence: TGTGCCAGCAGCTTAACCGGGACAGGGAACTCTGGGGCCAACGTCCTGACTTTC.

This clonotype has a handful of counts. The chain carries TRBV12-3 or TRBV12-4 and TRBJ1-1, with 10 bases that match TRBD1. Trimming removed 6 bases from V and 5 bases from J; junction bases left unmatched: 15. This CDR3 has 17 amino acids. CDR3 DNA: TGTGCCAGCAGACTAACCGGTCCCGGGACAGGGGAAACTGAAGCTTTCTTT. It is translated as CASRLTGPGTGETEAFF.

The chain employs TRBV14 and TRBJ1-3; D is undetermined. The CDR3 is 13 amino acids. Germline V gives CDR1 SGHDN, CDR2 FVKESK. V dropped 3 bases and J dropped 4 bases, with 7 bases sitting between them. The CDR3 spells CASSHHIGNTIYF. The CDR3 DNA sequence: TGTGCCAGCAGCCACCACATAGGAAACACCATATATTTT.